The 21 T cell receptor beta chains given below trace back to one sample, sequenced in a study of PD-1 blockade in classical Hodgkin lymphoma. In every patient, relapse followed autologous stem cell transplantation, while exposure to brentuximab vedotin differed. Generated by immunoSEQ multiplex PCR, the TCRdb table keeps only in-frame clones and is missing some. The profile shows about 98,000 clones, more than 80% of them singletons. Sequenced here: peripheral blood mononuclear cells (PBMCs), sampled before the second cycle of nivolumab. These receptors originate from a human donor with classical Hodgkin lymphoma.

This chain connects TRBV28 to TRBJ2-7; TRBD1 matches at 7 bases. Trimming at V came to 7 bases and at J to 7 bases, leaving 10 bases not matched to a gene. This CDR3 comprises 13 residues. Germline assignment: CDR1 MDHEN and CDR2 SYDVKM. DNA of the CDR3: TGTGCCAGCAAGCGAGGGGGCCTGGAAGAGCAGTACTTC. Protein sequence: CASKRGGLEEQYF.

The CDR3 protein is CASSIEPAGEYNEQFF. The CDR3 DNA is TGTGCCAGTAGTATAGAGCCAGCGGGAGAATACAATGAGCAGTTCTTC. This sequence joins TRBV19 and TRBJ2-1, with 8 bases identical to TRBD2. CDR3 length: 16 amino acids. The germline V gene encodes CDR1 LNHDA and CDR2 SQIVND (reference sequence). J was trimmed by 4 bases and V by 0 bases; bases with no gene match: 5.

This chain joins TRBV29-1 and TRBJ1-2, with TRBD1 identical over 10 bases. This CDR3 is 14 amino acids long. Germline V gene lookup returns CDR1 SQVTM and CDR2 ANQGSEA. The trim removed 6 bases at V and 6 bases at J, leaving 10 bases unmatched. The CDR3 DNA reads as TGCAGCGTCCAAGGGGGGGACAGGGGTAATGGCTACACCTTC. Its translation: CSVQGGDRGNGYTF. The full variable domain, its missing parts supplied by reference TRBV29-1 and TRBJ1-2, is SAVISQKPSRDICQRGTSLTIQCQVDSQVTMMFWYRQQPGQSLTLIATANQGSEATYESGFVIDKFPISRPNLTFSTLTVSNMSPEDSSIYLCSVQGGDRGNGYTFGSGTRLTVV.

The chain carries TRBV4-1 and TRBJ2-2; TRBD2 aligns across 10 bases. Germline CDR1 is MGHRA and CDR2 is YSYEKL. The CDR3 length is 16 residues. V was pared by 4 bases and J by 6 bases, with 8 bases of the junction left unmatched. CDR3 in DNA: TGCGCCAGCAGCCGCCACCTAGCGGGAGAGGCCGGGGAGCTGTTTTTT. It yields the protein CASSRHLAGEAGELFF.

The chain joins TRBV5-4 to TRBJ2-5, with 11 bases matching TRBD1. The CDR3 is made up of 17 amino acids. In germline, CDR1 is SGHNT, CDR2 YYREEE (reference sequence). V was pared by 4 bases and J by 5 bases, with 13 bases of the junction left unmatched. In DNA form, the CDR3 reads TGTGCCAGCAGCCCGGCCACGGGACAGGGGGTCGGGGAGACCCAGTACTTC. Its protein product is CASSPATGQGVGETQYF.

The chain couples TRBV6-5 to TRBJ2-5; the D gene could be TRBD1 or TRBD2 (6 bases each). The V gene lost 4 bases and the J gene lost 1 base, with 13 bases spanning the gap. Germline V CDR1 and CDR2: MNHEY, SVGAGI. The CDR3 length is 15 residues. The DNA of the CDR3 is TGTGCCAGCAGTTCCGTCGGGGGCTTCCAAGAGACCCAGTACTTC. Its translation is CASSSVGGFQETQYF.

The rearrangement uses TRBV5-4 and TRBJ2-2; 7 positions agree with TRBD2. This CDR3 is built from 15 residues. Germline CDR1 is SGHNT and CDR2 is YYREEE (reference sequence). V dropped 1 base and J dropped 6; count of bases not matched to a gene: 6. The CDR3 nucleotides are TGTGCCAGCAGCTTGTGGCACGGGGGGTCCGGGGAGCTGTTTTTT. This codes for CASSLWHGGSGELFF. The full variable domain, completed using reference TRBV5-4 and TRBJ2-2, is ETGVTQSPTHLIKTRGQQVTLRCSSQSGHNTVSWYQQALGQGPQFIFQYYREEENGRGNFPPRFSGLQFPNYSSELNVNALELDDSALYLCASSLWHGGSGELFFGEGSRLTVL.

The rearrangement uses TRBV5-4 and TRBJ2-2; TRBD1 matches at 10 bases. The CDR3 has 15 residues. After removal of 3 bases from V and 4 bases from J, the junction contained 3 bases not matched to a gene. Per the germline V gene, CDR1 is SGHNT and CDR2 is YYREEE (reference sequence). CDR3 in DNA: TGTGCCAGCAGCTCGACAGGGGGCTTCACCGGGGAGCTGTTTTTT. Residues: CASSSTGGFTGELFF.

The chain joins TRBV7-9 to TRBJ2-7; D uncertain. The CDR3 runs to 12 residues. Per the germline V gene, CDR1 is SEHNR and CDR2 is FQNEAQ (reference sequence). Trimming left V 1 base short and J 4 bases short, with 5 bases between. The CDR3 region is CASSLDTYEQYF. CDR3 DNA: TGTGCCAGCAGCTTAGATACGTACGAGCAGTACTTC.

The rearrangement joins TRBV4-2 to TRBJ2-3, with D perhaps given as TRBD1 or TRBD2 (5 bases each). Germline CDR1 reads LGHNA; CDR2 reads YNFKEQ. V was clipped by 3 bases and J by 5 bases, with 12 bases between them. The CDR3 is 14 residues long. CDR3 coding DNA: TGTGCCAGCAGCCACTGGGGGAGCGGAGATACGCAGTATTTT. It yields the protein CASSHWGSGDTQYF.

This clone was observed once. The chain links TRBV28 to TRBJ2-3; D remains ambiguous. CDR3 length equals 13 residues. Trimming pared 6 bases from V and 2 bases from J, leaving 9 bases between. Germline CDR1 reads MDHEN; CDR2 reads SYDVKM. CDR3 coding DNA: TGTGCCAGCAGGGCGAGAAACACAGATACGCAGTATTTT. Amino acid sequence: CASRARNTDTQYF.

The V gene is TRBV19, the J gene TRBJ2-7; perhaps D is TRBD1 or TRBD2 (5 bases each). Germline loops: CDR1 LNHDA, CDR2 SQIVND (reference sequence). The CDR3 is 14 amino acids. Trimming removed 3 bases from V and 1 base from J, with 10 bases in between. In DNA form, the CDR3 reads TGTGCCAGTAGTATCCGGGACGGATCCTACGAGCAGTACTTC. Translation gives CASSIRDGSYEQYF. The full variable domain, rest sourced from reference TRBV19 and TRBJ2-7, is DGGITQSPKYLFRKEGQNVTLSCEQNLNHDAMYWYRQDPGQGLRLIYYSQIVNDFQKGDIAEGYSVSREKKESFPLTVTSAQKNPTAFYLCASSIRDGSYEQYFGPGTRLTVT.

The chain has TRBV7-3 and TRBJ1-5; TRBD1 matches at 12 bases. Germline lookup yields CDR1 SGHTA and CDR2 FQGTGA. With 3 bases clipped from V and 2 bases from J, the junction kept 8 bases outside the gene matches. The CDR3 length is 18 residues. The CDR3 DNA follows: TGTGCCAGCAGCTTCCGGGACAGGGGGCTTCTGGGCAATCAGCCCCAGCATTTT. It specifies CASSFRDRGLLGNQPQHF.

The rearrangement uses TRBV6-6 and TRBJ2-7; D perhaps matches TRBD1 (6 bases). V was cut by 6 bases and J by 7 bases, with 16 bases left in between. The CDR3 is 13 amino acids. CDR1 is MNHNY and CDR2 is SVGAGI in the germline V gene (reference sequence). The CDR3 loop is CASSNRDKAEQYF. CDR3 DNA sequence: TGTGCCAGCAGCAACAGGGATAAGGCGGAGCAGTACTTC.

This chain connects TRBV6-1 to TRBJ1-2; 9 bases are shared with TRBD1. The CDR3 has 16 residues. Germline values: CDR1 MNHNS, CDR2 SASEGT. Germline trimming cut 3 bases from V and 6 bases from J; bases unmatched to any gene: 11. This CDR3 reads CASSDFHGTGPHGYTF. The CDR3 nucleotides read TGTGCCAGCAGTGACTTCCACGGGACAGGGCCCCATGGCTACACCTTC.

The rearrangement links TRBV2 to TRBJ1-2, with 8 nucleotides matching TRBD1. Germline V CDR1 and CDR2: SNHLY, FYNNEI. V gave up 6 bases and J gave up 4 bases; unmatched junction bases: 4. The CDR3 consists of 13 residues. CDR3 DNA: TGTGCCAGCAGACCTGGACAGGGCTATGGCTACACCTTC. Translation: CASRPGQGYGYTF.

The chain couples TRBV6-5 to TRBJ1-1; no firm D call. The V and J ends lost 2 bases and 4 bases respectively, with 11 bases between them. The CDR3 is made up of 14 amino acids. Germline CDR1 is MNHEY and CDR2 is SVGAGI. Here the CDR3 reads CASSYLPGPTEAFF. CDR3 sequence (DNA): TGTGCCAGCAGTTACCTCCCTGGCCCCACTGAAGCTTTCTTT.

The chain uses TRBV7-2 and TRBJ2-7, with D possibly being TRBD2 (5 bases). Trimming removed 5 bases at V and 3 bases at J, with 17 bases between. The CDR3 totals 15 residues. Germline CDR1 is SGHTA and CDR2 is FQGNSA. The DNA of the CDR3 is TGTGCCAGCAGCCTCCAGGCGGGCGGAAACTACGAGCAGTACTTC. Its protein is CASSLQAGGNYEQYF.

The chain employs TRBV19 and TRBJ1-5; D gene ambiguous. With 1 base removed from V and 3 bases from J, the gap between germline ends came to 10 bases. This CDR3 region has 15 residues. Germline V lookup: CDR1 LNHDA, CDR2 SQIVND (reference sequence). The CDR3 DNA follows: TGTGCCAGTAGTATAGGTGGAGGTCACAATCAGCCCCAGCATTTT. Protein: CASSIGGGHNQPQHF. Complete variable domain (other parts from reference TRBV19 and TRBJ1-5): DGGITQSPKYLFRKEGQNVTLSCEQNLNHDAMYWYRQDPGQGLRLIYYSQIVNDFQKGDIAEGYSVSREKKESFPLTVTSAQKNPTAFYLCASSIGGGHNQPQHFGDGTRLSIL.

The gene calls are TRBV6-4 and TRBJ2-1; tentative D call: TRBD1 (6 bases). CDR1 is MRHNA and CDR2 is SNTAGT in the germline V gene. The CDR3 spans 13 residues. The V end lost 7 bases, the J end lost 5 bases, and 12 bases lay between the germline ends. The CDR3 DNA reads as TGTGCCAGCAAACAGGGCAGGAACAATGAGCAGTTCTTC. It specifies CASKQGRNNEQFF.

V is TRBV2 and J is TRBJ2-5; no firm D call. Germline V CDR1 and CDR2: SNHLY, FYNNEI. The germline V and J ends were trimmed by 4 bases and 4 bases, with 13 bases remaining between them. This CDR3 region has 14 residues. The DNA for the CDR3 is TGTGCCAGCAGTGTATCCATACTCCCAGAGACCCAGTACTTC. This gives the protein CASSVSILPETQYF.